This T cell receptor beta chain originates from a study of radiation and T cells in renal cell carcinoma. V was pared by 2 bases and J by 6 bases, with 7 bases of the junction left unmatched. The germline gives CDR1 LGHNA, CDR2 YSLEER. This CDR3 has 16 amino acids. Time point noted: blood 2 weeks post-SBRT. Treatment indicated: 15 Gy SBRT to primary tumor, nephrectomy 4 weeks later. Serial blood draws occurred at baseline and 2 and 4 weeks post-SBRT. Clear cell pathology was present in this patient's renal cell carcinoma. Worth noting for this clone: As yet, its antigen is unknown.

Clones were sequenced by immunoSEQ multiplex PCR, and TCRdb holds only the in-frame ones, with some missing. The repertoire consists of about 150,000 clones, with about nine tenths occurring once and the leading ten covering around 13%. Study-wide points: Top tumor clonotypes rose in blood 2 weeks post-radiation, then contracted. No pretreatment tumor biopsies were available for baseline clonotypes.

The clonotype was recovered from a woman aged 45-59 years with renal cell carcinoma. This sample comprised blood, obtained from a patient whose treatment included radiotherapy and nephrectomy. The rearrangement uses TRBV4-3 and TRBJ1-4; 9 bases map to TRBD1. This chain's CDR3 is CASSQNLDRGDEKLFF. Written as DNA, the CDR3 is TGCGCCAGCAGCCAAAACCTTGACAGGGGGGATGAAAAACTGTTTTTT.